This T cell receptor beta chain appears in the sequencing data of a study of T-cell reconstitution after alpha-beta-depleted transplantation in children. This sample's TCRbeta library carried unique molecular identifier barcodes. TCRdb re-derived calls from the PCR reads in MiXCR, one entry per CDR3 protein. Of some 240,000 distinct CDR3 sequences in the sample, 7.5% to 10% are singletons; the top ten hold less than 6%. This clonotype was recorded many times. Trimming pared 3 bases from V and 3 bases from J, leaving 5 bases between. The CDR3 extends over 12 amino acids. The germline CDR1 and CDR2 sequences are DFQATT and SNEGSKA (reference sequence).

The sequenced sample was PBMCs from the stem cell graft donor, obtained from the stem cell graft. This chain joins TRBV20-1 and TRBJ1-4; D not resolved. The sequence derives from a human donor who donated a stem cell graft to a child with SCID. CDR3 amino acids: CSARRANEKLFF. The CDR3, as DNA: TGCAGTGCTAGGCGGGCTAATGAAAAACTGTTTTTT.